One and the same sample provided the 19 T cell receptor beta chains below, sequenced in a study of cytomegalovirus exposure and HLA in healthy donors. 60 Vbeta and 13 Jbeta primers were used in PCR. Data came from immunoSEQ multiplex PCR; TCRdb stores just in-frame clones and leaves some out. The table shows around 200,000 clones, with 75% to 90% occurring only once. The specimen sequenced was PBMCs. The receptors were gathered from a man between 35 and 55 years old in good health and CMV-seropositive.

This chain connects TRBV28 to TRBJ1-5; D unresolved. Trimming took 7 bases from V and 7 from J, leaving 11 bases between them. The CDR3 covers 12 residues. Germline V gene data show CDR1 as MDHEN and CDR2 as SYDVKM. The CDR3 spells CASIAMGQPQHF. The CDR3 nucleotides read TGTGCCAGCATCGCCATGGGCCAGCCCCAGCATTTT.

This clone showed up just once. The CDR3 nucleotides are TGTGCCAGCAGCTTGGCCGGACAGGGGGCCGACGAGCAGTACTTC. This encodes CASSLAGQGADEQYF. This chain connects TRBV5-4 to TRBJ2-7, with 11 bases that match TRBD1. The V and J ends lost 0 bases and 5 bases, in that order; junction bases with no gene match: 4. Looked up from germline, CDR1 is SGHNT and CDR2 is YYREEE (reference sequence). The CDR3 runs to 15 residues.

J is TRBJ1-3 and V is TRBV29-1; no clear D gene. Between the trimmed V and J ends, which lost 2 bases and 2 bases, there was a span of 7 bases. The CDR3 is 13 amino acids. Germline CDR1 is SQVTM and CDR2 is ANQGSEA. Here the CDR3 reads CSVEPLAGNTIYF. Here the CDR3 DNA reads TGCAGCGTTGAACCTTTAGCTGGAAACACCATATATTTT.

The chain links TRBV11-2 to TRBJ1-1, with 10 bases fitting TRBD1. The CDR3 loop spans 15 amino acids. Germline V gives CDR1 SGHAT, CDR2 FQNNGV. The trim removed 7 bases at V and 1 base at J, leaving 6 bases unmatched. CDR3 loop: CASKGTGEWNTEAFF. The CDR3 DNA sequence: TGTGCCAGCAAAGGGACAGGGGAGTGGAACACTGAAGCTTTCTTT.

The J gene is TRBJ2-3, the V gene TRBV7-9, with 8 bases identical to TRBD2. This CDR3 has 13 amino acids. The trim removed 8 bases at V and 6 bases at J, leaving 7 bases unmatched. Germline assignment: CDR1 SEHNR and CDR2 FQNEAQ (reference sequence). The CDR3 here is CASVERGRDTQYF. The CDR3 nucleotides read TGTGCCAGCGTCGAGCGGGGGCGTGATACGCAGTATTTT.

The chain carries TRBV2 and TRBJ1-5; 10 bases line up with TRBD1. The CDR3 has 15 residues. Germline assignment: CDR1 SNHLY and CDR2 FYNNEI. V lost 6 bases to trimming and J lost 7 bases; unmatched junction nucleotides: 9. CDR3 in DNA: TGTGCCAGCAGAGCGGACAGGGGGGATAGGCAGCCCCAGCATTTT. It yields the protein CASRADRGDRQPQHF. Looking up the rest from reference TRBV2 and TRBJ1-5 gives the full variable domain: EPEVTQTPSHQVTQMGQEVILRCVPISNHLYFYWYRQILGQKVEFLVSFYNNEISEKSEIFDDQFSVERPDGSNFTLKIRSTKLEDSAMYFCASRADRGDRQPQHFGDGTRLSIL.

The gene calls are TRBV11-2 and TRBJ1-1; possibly TRBD1 for D (5 bases). The germline V gene encodes CDR1 SGHAT and CDR2 FQNNGV. The ends were cut back, 3 bases at V and 1 base at J, with 9 bases in the middle. The CDR3 covers 14 residues. CDR3 DNA sequence: TGTGCCAGCAGCTTTGCAGGACAGAACACTGAAGCTTTCTTT. This sequence encodes CASSFAGQNTEAFF.

The chain uses TRBV6-1 and TRBJ2-5; the match to TRBD2 covers 8 bases. The CDR3 consists of 16 residues. Germline V gene data show CDR1 as MNHNS and CDR2 as SASEGT. Losses at the gene ends were 1 base for V and 4 bases for J; bases not matched to a gene: 8. The CDR3 coding sequence is TGTGCCAGCAGTGAAGTTCGGGGGGGGCCCTCAGAGACCCAGTACTTC. Amino acid sequence: CASSEVRGGPSETQYF.

J is TRBJ2-7 and V is TRBV9; TRBD2 matches at 13 bases. V was clipped by 3 bases and J by 3 bases; unmatched bases: 6. The CDR3 sequence is 16 residues long. Germline V gene sequence: CDR1 SGDLS, CDR2 YYNGEE. Written as DNA, the CDR3 is TGTGCCAGCAGCGACGGGACTAGCGGGACCCTCTACGAGCAGTACTTC. Translation: CASSDGTSGTLYEQYF.

The chain combines TRBV6-5 with TRBJ2-5; 8 bases agree with TRBD2. This CDR3 contains 15 residues. Germline CDR1 and CDR2: MNHEY and SVGAGI. J lost 1 base, V lost 2 bases, and 3 bases had no gene match. The CDR3 coding sequence is TGTGCCAGCAGTTACGGGACTAGGGCCCAAGAGACCCAGTACTTC. Protein product: CASSYGTRAQETQYF.

This rearrangement joins TRBV10-1 to TRBJ1-2; a possible D gene is TRBD1 (6 bases). Trimming pared 0 bases from V and 5 bases from J, leaving 10 bases between. This CDR3 comprises 14 residues. Germline CDR1 and CDR2: WNHNN and SYGVQD (reference sequence). Written as DNA, the CDR3 is TGCGCCAGCAGTGAGTCAGGGACATTGTATGGCTACACCTTC. The encoded protein is CASSESGTLYGYTF.

Of note for this clone: A read error may produce the germline difference seen at one junction end. This chain uses TRBV7-9 with TRBJ2-3; D unresolved. CDR1 is SEHNR, CDR2 FQNEAQ, per germline (reference sequence). The CDR3 is made up of 15 amino acids. The CDR3 is CASSLAYKVGDTQYF. The CDR3 coding sequence is TGTGCCAGCAGCTTAGCGTACAAGGTCGGAGATACGCAGTACTTT.

In regard to this clone: The junction does not match germline at one end; this may be a read error. The chain couples TRBV7-2 to TRBJ2-4; 9 bases align to TRBD1. In germline, CDR1 is SGHTA, CDR2 FQGNSA. This CDR3 contains 15 residues. This chain's CDR3 is CASSLGTGARNIQYF. In DNA form, the CDR3 reads TGTGCCAGCAGCTTAGGGACAGGGGCCAGAAACATTCAGTACTTC.

This chain uses TRBV27 with TRBJ2-2, with 10 bases lining up with TRBD1. The J segment lost 4 bases and the V segment lost 0 bases, leaving 2 bases of the junction unmatched. From germline, CDR1 is MNHEY and CDR2 SMNVEV (reference sequence). This CDR3 comprises 16 residues. CDR3 nucleotides: TGTGCCAGCAGTTTATCAGACAGGGGGCGCACCGGGGAGCTGTTTTTT. Residues: CASSLSDRGRTGELFF.

This clone occurred once. The chain employs TRBV29-1 and TRBJ2-7; 11 positions agree with TRBD1. Germline CDR1 reads SQVTM; CDR2 reads ANQGSEA. The length of the CDR3 is 13 residues. The V segment lost 5 bases and the J segment 2 bases; nucleotides outside the gene matches: 2. In DNA form, the CDR3 reads TGCAGCGTTCCGGGACAGGGGGCCTACGAGCAGTACTTC. It codes for CSVPGQGAYEQYF.

J is TRBJ2-7 and V is TRBV27; perhaps TRBD2 as D (6 bases). CDR1 and CDR2 (germline): MNHEY, SMNVEV (reference sequence). CDR3 length equals 16 residues. Trimming removed 6 bases from V and 4 bases from J, with 22 bases in between. The CDR3 reads CASSTTGRGLQYEQYF. CDR3 coding DNA: TGTGCCAGCAGCACAACGGGGCGGGGCCTCCAGTACGAGCAGTACTTC.

Here the CDR3 DNA reads TGTGCCAGCAGCGCGGGGCAGGGGTATTCCTACGAGCAGTACTTC. As protein: CASSAGQGYSYEQYF. This chain joins TRBV9 and TRBJ2-7; D is perhaps TRBD1 (6 bases). The CDR3 consists of 15 residues. Between the trimmed V and J ends, which lost 3 bases and 1 base, there was a span of 14 bases. In germline, CDR1 is SGDLS, CDR2 YYNGEE. The entire variable domain, with the rest obtained from reference TRBV9 and TRBJ2-7, is as follows: DSGVTQTPKHLITATGQRVTLRCSPRSGDLSVYWYQQSLDQGLQFLIQYYNGEERAKGNILERFSAQQFPDLHSELNLSSLELGDSALYFCASSAGQGYSYEQYFGPGTRLTVT.

The chain links TRBV11-1 to TRBJ2-5, with 8 bases matching TRBD2. Unmatched junction bases numbered 14, after V lost 5 bases and J lost 3 bases. Germline lookup yields CDR1 SGHAT and CDR2 FQDESV (reference sequence). CDR3 length: 17 amino acids. The CDR3 region has the DNA TGTGCCAGCAGCCCCTCGGAGGGTGGACTAGCTAAAGAGACCCAGTACTTC. Its translation is CASSPSEGGLAKETQYF.

This clone was detected only a few times. The chain couples TRBV19 to TRBJ1-4; D perhaps matches TRBD1 (6 bases). V was pared by 3 bases and J by 6 bases, with 14 bases between. Germline V lookup: CDR1 LNHDA, CDR2 SQIVND (reference sequence). The CDR3 loop spans 15 amino acids. Written as DNA, the CDR3 is TGTGCCAGTAGTATGCACAGGGAGGGAGATGAAAAACTGTTTTTT. It translates to CASSMHREGDEKLFF.